The rows below give T cell receptor beta chains drawn from one sample of a study of response to subunit inactivated influenza vaccine. TCRdb re-derived calls from the RT-PCR reads in MiXCR, one entry per CDR3 protein. This sample has 630,000 or so distinct CDR3 sequences; 15% to 19% occur once, and the top ten carry around a tenth. Sample: PBMCs from blood, taken approximately 13 days after vaccination. The source is a man aged 45-65 years who received an inactivated influenza vaccine. Each CDR3 is given with its conserved first and last residue. The D gene is left open where the match is weak. Expanded clones are given a class, and other clones once, few, many or no size at all.

len,v_gene,d_gene,abundance,j_gene,CDR3aa,CDR3nt
17,TRBV20-1,-,few,TRBJ1-1,CSARGRVHINEDTEAFF,TGCAGTGCTAGAGGACGTGTACACATAAATGAAGACACTGAAGCTTTCTTT
13,TRBV3-1,TRBD1,-,TRBJ1-1,CASSQSGGGEAFF,TGTGCCAGCAGCCAGTCAGGGGGTGGTGAAGCTTTCTTT
11,TRBV9,-,-,TRBJ2-1,CASSVRDEQFF,TGTGCCAGCAGCGTAAGGGATGAGCAGTTCTTC
13,TRBV15,-,-,TRBJ2-7,CATSREWTDEQYF,TGTGCCACCAGCAGGGAATGGACAGACGAGCAGTACTTC
13,TRBV30,-,-,TRBJ1-4,CARKDKGNEKLFF,TGTGCCAGAAAGGACAAGGGAAATGAAAAACTGTTTTTT
15,TRBV12-3/TRBV12-4,TRBD2,few,TRBJ2-2,CASSSRGGEAGELFF,TGTGCCAGCAGTTCCCGCGGGGGAGAGGCCGGGGAGCTGTTTTTT
13,TRBV11-2,-,few,TRBJ2-2,CASSTQGSGELFF,TGTGCCAGCAGCACACAGGGTTCCGGGGAGCTGTTTTTT
12,TRBV29-1,-,few,TRBJ1-1,CSAESGNTEAFF,TGCAGCGCTGAATCGGGGAACACTGAAGCTTTCTTT
16,TRBV12-3/TRBV12-4,-,many,TRBJ2-1,CASVPRSEASYNEQFF,TGTGCCAGCGTACCGAGGTCTGAGGCCTCCTACAATGAGCAGTTCTTC
13,TRBV15,-,many,TRBJ2-5,CATSRDGAGTQYF,TGTGCCACCAGCAGAGATGGAGCTGGGACCCAGTACTTC
12,TRBV2,TRBD1,-,TRBJ1-1,CASKTGLTEAFF,TGTGCCAGCAAGACAGGGCTCACTGAAGCTTTCTTT
15,TRBV30,-,few,TRBJ1-1,CAWSVKGGRLTEAFF,TGTGCCTGGAGTGTAAAGGGGGGGCGCCTCACTGAAGCTTTCTTT
15,TRBV28,TRBD2,many,TRBJ2-2,CASSLPGRATGELFF,TGTGCCAGCAGTTTACCGGGGAGGGCCACCGGGGAGCTGTTTTTT
14,TRBV27,TRBD1,-,TRBJ1-6,CASGTGGYNSPLHF,TGTGCCAGCGGGACAGGGGGTTATAATTCACCCCTCCACTTT
15,TRBV2,TRBD1,-,TRBJ1-5,CASIEQGGGNQPQHF,TGTGCCAGCATAGAACAGGGGGGTGGCAATCAGCCCCAGCATTTT
16,TRBV7-2,TRBD1,-,TRBJ2-1,CASSLAGTGVHNEQFF,TGTGCCAGCAGCTTAGCCGGGACAGGGGTACACAATGAGCAGTTCTTC
14,TRBV28,TRBD1,few,TRBJ2-5,CASSWDRGTETQYF,TGTGCCAGCAGTTGGGACAGGGGGACGGAGACCCAGTACTTC
15,TRBV12-3/TRBV12-4,-,-,TRBJ2-7,CASSLAGTRIGEQYF,TGTGCCAGCAGTTTAGCCGGGACAAGGATCGGTGAGCAGTACTTC
15,TRBV6-1,TRBD1,few,TRBJ2-5,CASSPVTGGWKTQYF,TGTGCCAGCAGTCCAGTGACAGGGGGCTGGAAGACCCAGTACTTC
15,TRBV7-2,-,-,TRBJ2-2,CASSPRHGNTGELFF,TGTGCCAGCAGCCCGAGACACGGTAACACCGGGGAGCTGTTTTTT
17,TRBV7-9,-,few,TRBJ2-1,CASSLPPRLTPYNEQFF,TGTGCCAGCAGCTTACCTCCCCGACTAACTCCGTACAATGAGCAGTTCTTC
17,TRBV20-1,-,few,TRBJ2-7,CSARGTARALISYEQYF,TGCAGTGCTAGAGGGACTGCTCGAGCCTTAATCTCCTACGAGCAGTACTTC
15,TRBV4-1,-,-,TRBJ2-2,CASSQEGSGYGELFF,TGCGCCAGCAGCCAAGAAGGTAGCGGCTACGGGGAGCTGTTTTTT
13,TRBV20-1,-,-,TRBJ2-1,CSAHTSSYNEQFF,TGCAGTGCGCACACCAGCTCCTACAATGAGCAGTTCTTC
15,TRBV6-1,-,-,TRBJ1-6,CASRQGNSYNSPLHF,TGTGCCAGCAGACAGGGAAACTCCTATAATTCACCCCTCCACTTT
14,TRBV15,-,few,TRBJ2-7,CATSREVGYYEQYF,TGTGCCACCAGCAGAGAGGTGGGATACTACGAGCAGTACTTC
14,TRBV7-2,-,-,TRBJ1-2,CASSPSWGAVGYTF,TGTGCCAGCAGCCCGTCGTGGGGGGCTGTTGGCTACACCTTC
13,TRBV12-3/TRBV12-4,-,few,TRBJ2-1,CASMVLANNEQFF,TGTGCCAGCATGGTGCTAGCTAACAATGAGCAGTTCTTC
17,TRBV12-3/TRBV12-4,TRBD2,-,TRBJ2-2,CASRPARTSGAPGELFF,TGTGCCAGCAGGCCGGCCAGGACTAGCGGGGCCCCCGGGGAGCTGTTTTTT
13,TRBV28,-,-,TRBJ1-1,CASSLPNYTEAFF,TGTGCCAGCAGTTTACCAAATTACACTGAAGCTTTCTTT
15,TRBV9,-,few,TRBJ2-6,CASSKLNSGANVLTF,TGTGCCAGCAGCAAGCTCAACTCTGGGGCCAACGTCCTGACTTTC
18,TRBV11-2,TRBD2,few,TRBJ2-1,CASSLHPTSGSVYNEQFF,TGTGCCAGCAGCCTCCACCCAACTAGCGGGAGCGTTTACAATGAGCAGTTCTTC
15,TRBV27,-,-,TRBJ2-7,CASTYGGGASGEQYF,TGTGCCAGCACCTATGGGGGGGGCGCTTCTGGCGAGCAGTACTTC
14,TRBV20-1,-,few,TRBJ1-5,CSALPTSNNQPQHF,TGCAGTGCCCTCCCAACCTCTAACAATCAGCCCCAGCATTTT
13,TRBV6-4,TRBD1,few,TRBJ2-1,CASSAGQGNEQFF,TGTGCCAGCAGTGCGGGACAGGGTAATGAGCAGTTCTTC
15,TRBV2,-,many,TRBJ2-1,CATLIRGGPSNEQFF,TGTGCCACGTTAATAAGGGGGGGGCCGAGTAATGAGCAGTTCTTC
14,TRBV5-1,-,-,TRBJ2-1,CASSLGGAEDEQFF,TGCGCCAGCAGCTTAGGGGGGGCCGAGGATGAGCAGTTCTTC
12,TRBV20-1,TRBD1,few,TRBJ2-5,CSAMTGLETQYF,TGCAGTGCTATGACAGGGCTAGAGACCCAGTACTTC
17,TRBV27,-,few,TRBJ2-7,CASSLSAGQRSYYEQYF,TGTGCCAGCAGTTTATCTGCGGGACAGCGATCCTACTACGAGCAGTACTTC
16,TRBV7-2,-,-,TRBJ2-2,CASSKPLRTVTGELFF,TGTGCCAGCAGTAAGCCACTGAGGACCGTCACCGGGGAGCTGTTTTTT
18,TRBV6-1,TRBD2,-,TRBJ2-3,CASSPSSGGGAGTDTQYF,TGTGCCAGCAGTCCCTCTAGCGGGGGGGGCGCAGGCACAGATACGCAGTATTTT
12,TRBV7-2,-,-,TRBJ1-2,CASSFAGSGYTF,TGTGCCAGCAGCTTCGCAGGGTCTGGCTACACCTTC